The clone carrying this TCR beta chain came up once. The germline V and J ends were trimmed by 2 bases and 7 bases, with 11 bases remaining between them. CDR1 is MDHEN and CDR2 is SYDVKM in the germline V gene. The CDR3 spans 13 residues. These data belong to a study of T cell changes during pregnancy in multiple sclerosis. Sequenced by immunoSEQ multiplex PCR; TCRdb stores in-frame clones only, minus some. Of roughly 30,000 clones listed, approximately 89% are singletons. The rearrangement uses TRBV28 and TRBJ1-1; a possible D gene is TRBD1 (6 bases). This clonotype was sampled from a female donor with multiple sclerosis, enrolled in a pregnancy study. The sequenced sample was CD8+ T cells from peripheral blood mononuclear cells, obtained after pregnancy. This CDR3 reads CASSLTGSSEAFF. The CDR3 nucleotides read TGTGCCAGCAGTTTAACAGGGAGTAGTGAAGCTTTCTTT. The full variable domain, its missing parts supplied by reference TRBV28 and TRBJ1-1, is DVKVTQSSRYLVKRTGEKVFLECVQDMDHENMFWYRQDPGLGLRLIYFSYDVKMKEKGDIPEGYSVSREKKERFSLILESASTNQTSMYLCASSLTGSSEAFFGQGTRLTVV.